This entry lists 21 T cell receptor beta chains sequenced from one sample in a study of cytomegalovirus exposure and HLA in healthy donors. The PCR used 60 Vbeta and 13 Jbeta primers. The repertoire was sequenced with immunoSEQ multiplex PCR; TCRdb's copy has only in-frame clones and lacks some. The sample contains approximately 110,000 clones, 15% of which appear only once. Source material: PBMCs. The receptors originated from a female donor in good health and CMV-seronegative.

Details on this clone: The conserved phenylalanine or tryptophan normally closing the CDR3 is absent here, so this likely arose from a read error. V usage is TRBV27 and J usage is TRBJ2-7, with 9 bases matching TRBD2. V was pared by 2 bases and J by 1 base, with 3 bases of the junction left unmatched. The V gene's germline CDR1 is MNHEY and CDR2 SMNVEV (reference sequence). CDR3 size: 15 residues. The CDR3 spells CASSLISGRSYEQYL. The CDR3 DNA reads TGTGCCAGCAGTTTAATAAGCGGGAGGTCCTACGAGCAGTACCTC.

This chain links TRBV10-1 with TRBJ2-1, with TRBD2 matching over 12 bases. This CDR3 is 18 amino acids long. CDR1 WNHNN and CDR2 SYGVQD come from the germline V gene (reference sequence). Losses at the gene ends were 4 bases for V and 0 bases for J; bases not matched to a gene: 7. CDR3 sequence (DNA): TGCGCCAGCAGTGGCGGGCTAGCGGGGGGGAGCTCCTACAATGAGCAGTTCTTC. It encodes CASSGGLAGGSSYNEQFF.

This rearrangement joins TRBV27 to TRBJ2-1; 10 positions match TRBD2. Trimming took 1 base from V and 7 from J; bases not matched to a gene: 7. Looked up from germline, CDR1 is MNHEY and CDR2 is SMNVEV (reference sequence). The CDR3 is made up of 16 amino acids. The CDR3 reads CASSLLASGSGNEQFF. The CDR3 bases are TGTGCCAGCAGTTTATTGGCTAGCGGGAGTGGTAATGAGCAGTTCTTC.

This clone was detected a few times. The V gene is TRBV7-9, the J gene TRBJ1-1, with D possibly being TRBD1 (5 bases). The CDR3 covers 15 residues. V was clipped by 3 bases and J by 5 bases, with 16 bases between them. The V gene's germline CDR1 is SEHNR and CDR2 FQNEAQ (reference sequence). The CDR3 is CASSFNTRGVTEAFF. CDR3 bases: TGTGCCAGCAGCTTTAATACAAGGGGCGTTACTGAAGCTTTCTTT.

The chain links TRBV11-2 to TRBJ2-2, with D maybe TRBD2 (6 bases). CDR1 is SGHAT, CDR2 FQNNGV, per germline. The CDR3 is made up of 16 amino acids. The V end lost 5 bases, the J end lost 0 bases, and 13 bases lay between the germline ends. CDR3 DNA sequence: TGTGCCAGCAGCCCCCTCGGGGGATCGAACACCGGGGAGCTGTTTTTT. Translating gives CASSPLGGSNTGELFF.

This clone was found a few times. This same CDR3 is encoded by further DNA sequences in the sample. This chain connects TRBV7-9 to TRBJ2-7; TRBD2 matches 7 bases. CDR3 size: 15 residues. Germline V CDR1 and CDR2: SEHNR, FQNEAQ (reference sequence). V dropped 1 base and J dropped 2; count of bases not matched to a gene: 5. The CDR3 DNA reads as TGTGCCAGCAGCTTAGTTGCGGGAGAGGCCTACGAGCAGTACTTC. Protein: CASSLVAGEAYEQYF. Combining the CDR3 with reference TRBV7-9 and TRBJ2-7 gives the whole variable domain DTGVSQNPRHKITKRGQNVTFRCDPISEHNRLYWYRQTLGQGPEFLTYFQNEAQLEKSRLLSDRFSAERPKGSFSTLEIQRTEQGDSAMYLCASSLVAGEAYEQYFGPGTRLTVT.

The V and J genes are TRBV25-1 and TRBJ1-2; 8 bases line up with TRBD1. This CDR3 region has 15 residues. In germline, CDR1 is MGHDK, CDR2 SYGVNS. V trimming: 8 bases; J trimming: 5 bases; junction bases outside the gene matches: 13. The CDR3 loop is CASQNRDRPFYGYTF. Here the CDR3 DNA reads TGTGCCAGCCAAAACCGGGACAGGCCTTTTTATGGCTACACCTTC.

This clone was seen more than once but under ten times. The CDR3 region is CASSPSPDQPQHF. The CDR3 DNA reads TGCGCCAGCAGCCCCTCTCCGGATCAGCCCCAGCATTTT. The chain uses TRBV5-1 and TRBJ1-5, with D hard to call. The V gene lost 4 bases and the J gene lost 5 bases, with 10 bases spanning the gap. Looked up from germline, CDR1 is SGHRS and CDR2 is YFSETQ. This CDR3 contains 13 residues.

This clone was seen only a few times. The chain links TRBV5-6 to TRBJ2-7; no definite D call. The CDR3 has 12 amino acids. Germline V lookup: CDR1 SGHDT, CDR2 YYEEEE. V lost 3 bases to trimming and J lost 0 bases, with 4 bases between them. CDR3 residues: CASSSSSYEQYF. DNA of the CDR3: TGTGCCAGCAGCTCGAGCTCCTACGAGCAGTACTTC.

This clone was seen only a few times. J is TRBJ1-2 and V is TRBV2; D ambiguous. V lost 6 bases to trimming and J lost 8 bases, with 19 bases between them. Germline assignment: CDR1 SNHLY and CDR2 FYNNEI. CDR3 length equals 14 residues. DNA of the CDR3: TGTGCCAGCAGGGGTGACACCCACCTTATCGGCTACACCTTC. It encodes CASRGDTHLIGYTF.

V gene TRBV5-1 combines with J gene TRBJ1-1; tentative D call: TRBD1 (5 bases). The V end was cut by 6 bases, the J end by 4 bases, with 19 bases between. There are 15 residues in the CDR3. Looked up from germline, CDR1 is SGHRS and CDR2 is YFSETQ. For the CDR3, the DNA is TGCGCCAGCACCAACGGGAGGGGAGTGTCCACTGAAGCTTTCTTT. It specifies CASTNGRGVSTEAFF.

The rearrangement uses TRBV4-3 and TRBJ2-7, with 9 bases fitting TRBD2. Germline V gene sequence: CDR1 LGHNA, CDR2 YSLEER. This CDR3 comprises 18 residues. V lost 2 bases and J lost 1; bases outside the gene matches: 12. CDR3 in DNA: TGCGCCAGCAGCCAACCCTCGCCGGGCGGGGGGGGTTCCTACGAGCAGTACTTC. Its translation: CASSQPSPGGGGSYEQYF.

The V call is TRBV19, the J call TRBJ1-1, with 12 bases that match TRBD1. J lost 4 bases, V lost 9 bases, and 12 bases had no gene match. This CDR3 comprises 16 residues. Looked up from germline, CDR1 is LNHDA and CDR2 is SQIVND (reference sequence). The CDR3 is CASYAGTGGFGTEAFF. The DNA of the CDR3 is TGTGCCAGCTATGCCGGGACAGGGGGCTTTGGCACTGAAGCTTTCTTT.

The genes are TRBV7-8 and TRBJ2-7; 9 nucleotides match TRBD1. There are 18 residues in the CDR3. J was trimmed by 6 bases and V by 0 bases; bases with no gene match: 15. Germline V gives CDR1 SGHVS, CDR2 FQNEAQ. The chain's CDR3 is CASSLAPRGQGIEGEQYF. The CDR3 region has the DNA TGTGCCAGCAGCTTAGCCCCTAGAGGACAGGGGATCGAGGGCGAGCAGTACTTC.

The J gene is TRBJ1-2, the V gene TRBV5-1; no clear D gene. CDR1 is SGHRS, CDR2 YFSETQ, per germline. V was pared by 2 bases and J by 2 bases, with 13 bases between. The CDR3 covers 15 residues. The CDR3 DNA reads TGCGCCAGCAGCTTTGGAGGGTACGGCAACTATGGCTACACCTTC. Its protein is CASSFGGYGNYGYTF.

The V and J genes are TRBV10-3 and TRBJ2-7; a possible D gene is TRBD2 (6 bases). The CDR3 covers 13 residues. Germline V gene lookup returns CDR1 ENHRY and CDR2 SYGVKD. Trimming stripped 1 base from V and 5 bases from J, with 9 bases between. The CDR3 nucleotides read TGTGCCATCAGTGAGTTCGGGGGTAACGAGCAGTACTTC. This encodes CAISEFGGNEQYF.

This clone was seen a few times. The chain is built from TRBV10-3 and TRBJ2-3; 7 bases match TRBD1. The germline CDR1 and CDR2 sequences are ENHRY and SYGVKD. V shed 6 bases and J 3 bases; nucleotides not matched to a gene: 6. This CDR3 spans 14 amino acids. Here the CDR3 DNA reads TGTGCCATCAGCCGAGGGACAGAAACAGATACGCAGTATTTT. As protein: CAISRGTETDTQYF.

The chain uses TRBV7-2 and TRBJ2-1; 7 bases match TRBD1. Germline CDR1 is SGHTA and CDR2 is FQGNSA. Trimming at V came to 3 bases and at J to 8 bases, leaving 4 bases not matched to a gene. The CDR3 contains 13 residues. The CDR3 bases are TGTGCCAGCAGCTTCCTGAGGGGGCATGAGCAGTTCTTC. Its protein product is CASSFLRGHEQFF.

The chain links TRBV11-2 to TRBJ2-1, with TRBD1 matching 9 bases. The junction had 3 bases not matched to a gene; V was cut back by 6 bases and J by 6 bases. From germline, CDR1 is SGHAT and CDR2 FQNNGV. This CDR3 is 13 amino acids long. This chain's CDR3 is CASRRDRVNEQFF. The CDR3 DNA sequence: TGTGCCAGCAGACGGGACAGGGTCAATGAGCAGTTCTTC.

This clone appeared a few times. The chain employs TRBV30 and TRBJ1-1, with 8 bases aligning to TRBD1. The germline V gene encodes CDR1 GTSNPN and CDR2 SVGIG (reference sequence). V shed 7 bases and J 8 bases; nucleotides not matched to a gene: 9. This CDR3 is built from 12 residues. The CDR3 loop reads CAFGTGSPEAFF. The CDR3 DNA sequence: TGTGCCTTCGGGACAGGTTCGCCGGAAGCTTTCTTT.

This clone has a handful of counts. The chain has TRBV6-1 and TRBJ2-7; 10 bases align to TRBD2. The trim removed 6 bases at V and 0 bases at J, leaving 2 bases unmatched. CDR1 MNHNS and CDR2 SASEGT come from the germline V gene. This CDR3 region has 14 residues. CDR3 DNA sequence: TGTGCCAGCAGCGTAGCGGGAGGCTCCTACGAGCAGTACTTC. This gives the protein CASSVAGGSYEQYF.